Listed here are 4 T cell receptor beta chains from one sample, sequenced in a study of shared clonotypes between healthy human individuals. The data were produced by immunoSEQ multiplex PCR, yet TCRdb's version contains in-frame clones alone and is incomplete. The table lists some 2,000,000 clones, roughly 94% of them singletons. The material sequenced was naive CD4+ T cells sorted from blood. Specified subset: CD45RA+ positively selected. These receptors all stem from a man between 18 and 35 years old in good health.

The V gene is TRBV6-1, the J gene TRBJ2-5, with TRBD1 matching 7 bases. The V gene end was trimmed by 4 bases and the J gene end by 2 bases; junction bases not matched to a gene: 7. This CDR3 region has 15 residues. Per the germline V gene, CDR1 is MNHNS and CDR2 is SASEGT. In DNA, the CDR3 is TGTGCCAGCAGTGGAAGGGGGCCTCTGCAAGAGACCCAGTACTTC. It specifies CASSGRGPLQETQYF.

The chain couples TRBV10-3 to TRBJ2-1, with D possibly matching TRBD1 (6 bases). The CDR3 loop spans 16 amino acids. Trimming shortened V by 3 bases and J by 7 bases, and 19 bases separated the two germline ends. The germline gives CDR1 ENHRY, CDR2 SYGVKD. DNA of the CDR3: TGTGCCATCAGTGACCCCGGGACACCGAGGGGGAATGAGCAGTTCTTC. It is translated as CAISDPGTPRGNEQFF.

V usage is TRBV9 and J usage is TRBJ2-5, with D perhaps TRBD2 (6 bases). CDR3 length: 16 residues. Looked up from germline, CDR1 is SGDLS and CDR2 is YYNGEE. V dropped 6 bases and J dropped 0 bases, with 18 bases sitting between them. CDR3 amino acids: CASNPWLPSDQETQYF. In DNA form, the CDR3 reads TGTGCCAGCAACCCATGGTTACCTAGCGACCAAGAGACCCAGTACTTC.

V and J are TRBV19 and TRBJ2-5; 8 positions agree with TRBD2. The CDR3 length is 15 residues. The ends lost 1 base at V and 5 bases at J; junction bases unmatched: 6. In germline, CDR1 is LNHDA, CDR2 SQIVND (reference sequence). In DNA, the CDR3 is TGTGCCAGTAGTATAGCGGGAGGGCTGAGGGAGACCCAGTACTTC. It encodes CASSIAGGLRETQYF.